Sequencing of this T cell receptor (beta chain) was carried out in a study of regulatory T cells in long-lasting Graves disease. This clonotype was found many times. Time point specified: newly diagnosed GD, antithyroid drugs for less than 3 months. Isolated PBMC RNA provided the starting material for the TCR library. The CDR3 sequence is 15 residues long. V dropped 6 bases and J dropped 0 bases, with 14 bases sitting between them. Germline CDR1 and CDR2: DFQATT and SNEGSKA (reference sequence). The TCR beta library used iRepertoire HTBI primers with Arm-PCR amplification of CDR3. From the multiplex PCR reads, TCRdb called clonotypes with MiXCR, one entry per CDR3 protein. Of hundreds of thousands of distinct CDR3 sequences in the sample, about 18% were seen once.

This receptor was taken from a female donor with Graves disease. V is TRBV20-1 and J is TRBJ2-2; D is uncertain. Sequenced here: peripheral blood mononuclear cells (PBMCs), sampled at new diagnosis, from a patient treated with antithyroid drugs. The CDR3 is CSATRLGANTGELFF. CDR3 nucleotides: TGCAGTGCCACCAGACTTGGGGCGAACACCGGGGAGCTGTTTTTT.